A selection of T cell receptor beta chains follows, all from one sample in a study of T cell repertoires in cytomegalovirus infection. TCRdb redid the calling of the reads with MiXCR, one entry per CDR3 protein. The sample has around 540,000 distinct CDR3 sequences, 25% to 35% seen once. No antigen has been identified for these receptors. The input for sequencing was cultured PBMCs, taken from culture after CMV antigen stimulation. The receptors stem from a human donor in good health (CMV status not recorded). Some clones in this sample may be carry-over from other donors' samples. The CDR3 runs from the conserved cysteine through the conserved F or W. D genes are given only for firm matches. A row's size may be missing; if present it is once, few, many or a size class.

>TRBJ2-3|TRBV7-2|-|many
CASSFTGGPPTDTQYF
TGTGCCAGCAGCTTTACTGGAGGACCCCCGACAGATACGCAGTATTTT
>TRBJ2-5|TRBV7-9|-|-
CASSSSGYQETQYF
TGTGCCAGCAGCTCCTCGGGATACCAAGAGACCCAGTACTTC
>TRBJ1-2|TRBV6-6|-|few
CASSPTFRQTNYGYTF
TGTGCCAGCAGTCCCACCTTTAGGCAGACTAACTATGGCTACACCTTC
>TRBJ1-1|TRBV7-9|-|many
CASSLEAGNTEAFF
TGTGCCAGCAGCTTAGAAGCAGGGAACACTGAAGCTTTCTTT
>TRBJ1-1|TRBV6-2/TRBV6-3|TRBD1|-
CASEGQGVFEAFF
TGTGCCAGCGAAGGACAGGGGGTGTTCGAAGCTTTCTTT
>TRBJ1-4|TRBV5-1|-|-
CASSYGTTGYNEKLFF
TGCGCCAGCAGTTATGGGACGACAGGCTACAATGAAAAACTGTTTTTT
>TRBJ1-1|TRBV7-9|-|few
CASSSLWNTEAFF
TGTGCCAGCAGCTCTCTGTGGAACACTGAAGCTTTCTTT
>TRBJ2-5|TRBV25-1|-|-
CASSEFGAYLQETQYF
TGTGCCAGCAGTGAATTCGGAGCGTACCTTCAAGAGACCCAGTACTTC
>TRBJ2-5|TRBV24-1|TRBD1|-
CATSDAGQGRETQYF
TGTGCCACCAGTGACGCCGGACAGGGTAGAGAGACCCAGTACTTC
>TRBJ2-1|TRBV2|-|few
CASSEGPSRYEQFF
TGTGCCAGCAGTGAGGGCCCTAGCAGGTATGAGCAGTTCTTC
>TRBJ1-2|TRBV5-4|-|-
CASSRDPNYGYTF
TGTGCCAGCAGCAGGGACCCCAACTATGGCTACACCTTC
>TRBJ1-5|TRBV5-8|-|-
CASSAPTVNQPQHF
TGTGCCAGCAGCGCCCCGACAGTAAATCAGCCCCAGCATTTT
>TRBJ2-1|TRBV11-2|-|-
CASSLLSGFNEQFF
TGTGCCAGCAGCTTACTCAGTGGTTTCAATGAGCAGTTCTTC
>TRBJ1-5|TRBV10-3|-|few
CAISEHNNQPQHF
TGTGCCATCAGTGAGCACAATAATCAGCCCCAGCATTTT
>TRBJ2-3|TRBV12-3/TRBV12-4|-|once
CASTQGSNTDTQYF
TGTGCCAGCACCCAAGGTAGTAACACAGATACGCAGTATTTT
>TRBJ2-1|TRBV7-3|-|many
CASSKGGEGYNEQFF
TGTGCCAGCAGCAAAGGGGGGGAGGGATACAATGAGCAGTTCTTC
>TRBJ1-2|TRBV19|-|once
CASSIDPDANYGYTF
TGTGCCAGTAGTATAGACCCGGACGCCAACTATGGCTACACCTTC
>TRBJ1-1|TRBV20-1|-|-
CSASSVVGVSEAFF
TGCAGTGCTAGTTCTGTGGTTGGGGTCTCTGAAGCTTTCTTT
>TRBJ2-4|TRBV6-6|-|-
CASRMTAMLAKNIQYF
TGTGCCAGCAGGATGACAGCTATGCTAGCCAAAAACATTCAGTACTTC
>TRBJ2-3|TRBV7-2|TRBD2|few
CASSSPPRGGRAVDTQYF
TGTGCCAGCAGCTCCCCCCCCCGCGGCGGGAGGGCCGTCGATACGCAGTATTTT
>TRBJ2-3|TRBV25-1|TRBD2|-
CASSELRKRELNTDTQYF
TGTGCCAGCAGTGAATTAAGGAAGCGGGAGTTGAACACAGATACGCAGTATTTT
>TRBJ2-7|TRBV7-2|-|few
CASSLEQVAYEQYF
TGTGCCAGCAGCTTAGAGCAGGTGGCCTACGAGCAGTACTTC